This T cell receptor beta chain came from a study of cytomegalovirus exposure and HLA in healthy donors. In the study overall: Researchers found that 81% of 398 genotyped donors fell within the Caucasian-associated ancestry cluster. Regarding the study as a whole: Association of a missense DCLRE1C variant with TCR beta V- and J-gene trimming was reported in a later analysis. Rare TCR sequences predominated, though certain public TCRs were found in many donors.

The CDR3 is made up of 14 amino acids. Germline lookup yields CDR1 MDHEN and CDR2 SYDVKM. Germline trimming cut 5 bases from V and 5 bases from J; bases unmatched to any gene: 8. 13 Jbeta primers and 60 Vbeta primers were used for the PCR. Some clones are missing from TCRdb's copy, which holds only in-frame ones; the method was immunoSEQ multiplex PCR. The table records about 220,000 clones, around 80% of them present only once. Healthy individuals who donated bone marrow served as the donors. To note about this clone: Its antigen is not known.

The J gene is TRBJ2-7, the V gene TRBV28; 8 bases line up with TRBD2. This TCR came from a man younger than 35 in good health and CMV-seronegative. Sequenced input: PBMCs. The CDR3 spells CASSLGGRSNEQYF. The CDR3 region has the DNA TGTGCCAGCAGTCTAGGCGGGAGGTCAAACGAGCAGTACTTC.